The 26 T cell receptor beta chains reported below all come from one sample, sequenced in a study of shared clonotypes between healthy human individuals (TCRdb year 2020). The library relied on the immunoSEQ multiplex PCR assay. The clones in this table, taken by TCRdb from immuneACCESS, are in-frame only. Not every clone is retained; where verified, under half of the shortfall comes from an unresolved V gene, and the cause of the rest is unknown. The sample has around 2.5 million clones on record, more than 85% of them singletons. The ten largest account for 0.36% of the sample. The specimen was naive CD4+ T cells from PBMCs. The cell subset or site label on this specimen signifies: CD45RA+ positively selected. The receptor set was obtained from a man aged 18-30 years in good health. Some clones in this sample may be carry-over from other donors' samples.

CDR3 nucleotide sequence: TGTGCCAGCAGTCCCCGCGGTACGCAGTATTTT. It encodes CASSPRGTQYF. J is TRBJ2-3 and V is TRBV27; D not certain. In germline, CDR1 is MNHEY, CDR2 SMNVEV (reference sequence). This CDR3 spans 11 amino acids. Trimming stripped 5 bases from V and 8 bases from J, with 8 bases between.

The CDR3 is CASGDLGRGNQPQHF. In DNA form, the CDR3 reads TGTGCCAGCGGGGATCTTGGAAGGGGCAATCAGCCCCAGCATTTT. The chain links TRBV2 to TRBJ1-5; D gene unclear. Per the germline V gene, CDR1 is SNHLY and CDR2 is FYNNEI. The CDR3 covers 15 residues. Trimming took off 8 bases at V and 2 bases at J, with 16 bases between the two ends.

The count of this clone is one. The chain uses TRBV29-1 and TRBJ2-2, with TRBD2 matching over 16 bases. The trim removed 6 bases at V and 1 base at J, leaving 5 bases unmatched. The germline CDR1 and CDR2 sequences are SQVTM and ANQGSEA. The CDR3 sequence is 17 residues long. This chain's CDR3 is CSVQGLAGGRNTGELFF. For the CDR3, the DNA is TGCAGCGTGCAGGGACTAGCGGGAGGGAGGAACACCGGGGAGCTGTTTTTT.

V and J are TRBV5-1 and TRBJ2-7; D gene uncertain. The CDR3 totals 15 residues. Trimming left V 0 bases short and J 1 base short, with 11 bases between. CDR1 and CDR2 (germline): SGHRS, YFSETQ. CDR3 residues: CASSLARDGSYEQYF. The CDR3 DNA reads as TGCGCCAGCAGCTTGGCCCGAGACGGATCCTACGAGCAGTACTTC.

The chain's CDR3 is CSPPGTYEQYF. The CDR3 DNA is TGCAGTCCCCCCGGAACCTACGAGCAGTACTTC. V gene TRBV20-1 combines with J gene TRBJ2-7; no firm D call. The germline CDR1 and CDR2 sequences are DFQATT and SNEGSKA (reference sequence). The CDR3 spans 11 residues. Trimming took 8 bases from V and 2 from J, leaving 10 bases between them.

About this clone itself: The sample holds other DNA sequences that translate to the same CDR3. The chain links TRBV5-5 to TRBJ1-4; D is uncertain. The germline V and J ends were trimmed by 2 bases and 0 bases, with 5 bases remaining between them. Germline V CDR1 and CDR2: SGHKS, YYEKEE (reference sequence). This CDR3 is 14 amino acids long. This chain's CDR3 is CASSLTATNEKLFF. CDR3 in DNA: TGTGCCAGCAGCTTAACCGCAACTAATGAAAAACTGTTTTTT.

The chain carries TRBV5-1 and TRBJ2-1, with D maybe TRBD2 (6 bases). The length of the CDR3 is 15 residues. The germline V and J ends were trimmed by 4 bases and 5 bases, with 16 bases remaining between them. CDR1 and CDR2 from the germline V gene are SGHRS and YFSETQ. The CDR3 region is CASSGDLAINNEQFF. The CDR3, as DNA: TGCGCCAGCAGCGGGGACTTAGCGATTAACAATGAGCAGTTCTTC.

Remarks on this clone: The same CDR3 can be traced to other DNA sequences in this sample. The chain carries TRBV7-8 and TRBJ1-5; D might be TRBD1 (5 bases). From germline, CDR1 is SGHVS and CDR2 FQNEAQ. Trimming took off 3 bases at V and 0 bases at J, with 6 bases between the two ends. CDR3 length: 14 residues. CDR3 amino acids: CASSLGDSNQPQHF. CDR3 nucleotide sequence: TGTGCCAGCAGCTTGGGGGATAGCAATCAGCCCCAGCATTTT.

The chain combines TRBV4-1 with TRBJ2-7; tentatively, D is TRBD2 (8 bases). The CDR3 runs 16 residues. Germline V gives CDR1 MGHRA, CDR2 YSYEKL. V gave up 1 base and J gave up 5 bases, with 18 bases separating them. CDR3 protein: CASSQARGLAGNEQYF. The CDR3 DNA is TGCGCCAGCAGCCAAGCTAGGGGGCTAGCGGGTAACGAGCAGTACTTC.

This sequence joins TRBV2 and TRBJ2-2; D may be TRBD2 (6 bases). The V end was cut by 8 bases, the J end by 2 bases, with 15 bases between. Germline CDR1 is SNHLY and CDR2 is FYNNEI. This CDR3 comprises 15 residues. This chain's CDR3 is CASHRTSRNTGELFF. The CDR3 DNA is TGTGCCAGCCACCGTACTAGCAGAAACACCGGGGAGCTGTTTTTT.

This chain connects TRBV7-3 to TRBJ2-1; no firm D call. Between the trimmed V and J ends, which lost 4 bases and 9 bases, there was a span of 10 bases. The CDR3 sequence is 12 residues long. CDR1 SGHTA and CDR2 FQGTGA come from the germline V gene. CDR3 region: CASSWREGEQFF. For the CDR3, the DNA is TGTGCCAGCAGCTGGAGAGAAGGTGAGCAGTTCTTC.

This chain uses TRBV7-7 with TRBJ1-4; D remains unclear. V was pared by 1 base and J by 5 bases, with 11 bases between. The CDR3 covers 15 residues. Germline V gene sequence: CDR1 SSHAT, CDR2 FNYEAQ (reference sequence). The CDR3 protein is CASSLGHGRNEKLFF. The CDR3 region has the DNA TGTGCCAGCAGCTTAGGTCACGGACGGAATGAAAAACTGTTTTTT.

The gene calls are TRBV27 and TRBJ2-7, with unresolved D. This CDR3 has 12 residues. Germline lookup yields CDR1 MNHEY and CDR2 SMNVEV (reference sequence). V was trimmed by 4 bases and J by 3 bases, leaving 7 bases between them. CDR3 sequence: CASSWNFYEQYF. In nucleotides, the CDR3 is TGTGCCAGCAGTTGGAACTTCTACGAGCAGTACTTC.

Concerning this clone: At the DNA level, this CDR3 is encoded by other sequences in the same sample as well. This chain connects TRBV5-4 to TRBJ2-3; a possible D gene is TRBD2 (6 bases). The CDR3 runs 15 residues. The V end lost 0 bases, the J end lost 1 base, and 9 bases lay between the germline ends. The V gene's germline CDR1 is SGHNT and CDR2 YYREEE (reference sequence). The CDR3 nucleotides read TGTGCCAGCAGCTTGGTAGGCGGGGGCACAGATACGCAGTATTTT. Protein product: CASSLVGGGTDTQYF.

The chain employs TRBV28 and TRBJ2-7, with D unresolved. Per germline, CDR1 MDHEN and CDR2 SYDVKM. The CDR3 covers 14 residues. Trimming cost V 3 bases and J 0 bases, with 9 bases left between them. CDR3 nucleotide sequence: TGTGCCAGCAGTTTTGGACGGGCCTCCTACGAGCAGTACTTC. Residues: CASSFGRASYEQYF. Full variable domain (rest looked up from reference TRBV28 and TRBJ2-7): DVKVTQSSRYLVKRTGEKVFLECVQDMDHENMFWYRQDPGLGLRLIYFSYDVKMKEKGDIPEGYSVSREKKERFSLILESASTNQTSMYLCASSFGRASYEQYFGPGTRLTVT.

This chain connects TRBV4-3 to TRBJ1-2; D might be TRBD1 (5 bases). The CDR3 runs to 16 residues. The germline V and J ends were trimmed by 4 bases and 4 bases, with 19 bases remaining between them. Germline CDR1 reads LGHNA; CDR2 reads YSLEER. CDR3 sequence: CASSLSRDSYSYGYTF. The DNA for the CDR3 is TGCGCCAGCAGCCTGTCCCGGGACTCCTACTCCTATGGCTACACCTTC.

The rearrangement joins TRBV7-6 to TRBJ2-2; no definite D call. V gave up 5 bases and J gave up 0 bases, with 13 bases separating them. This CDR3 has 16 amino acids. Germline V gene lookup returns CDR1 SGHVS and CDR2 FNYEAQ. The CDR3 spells CASSPQLTTNTGELFF. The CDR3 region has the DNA TGTGCCAGCAGCCCCCAGTTAACCACGAACACCGGGGAGCTGTTTTTT.

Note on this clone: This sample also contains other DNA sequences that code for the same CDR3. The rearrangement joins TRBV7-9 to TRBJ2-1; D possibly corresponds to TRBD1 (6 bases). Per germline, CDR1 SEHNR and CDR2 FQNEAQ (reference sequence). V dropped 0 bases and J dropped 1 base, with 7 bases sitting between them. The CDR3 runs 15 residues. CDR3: CASSLARGSYNEQFF. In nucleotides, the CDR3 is TGTGCCAGCAGCTTAGCCAGGGGATCCTACAATGAGCAGTTCTTC.

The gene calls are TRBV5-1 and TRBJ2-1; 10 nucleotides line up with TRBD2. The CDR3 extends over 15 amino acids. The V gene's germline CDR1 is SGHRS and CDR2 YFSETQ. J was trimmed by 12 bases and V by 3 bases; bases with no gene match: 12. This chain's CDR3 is CASSWLAGDNRRQFF. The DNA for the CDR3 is TGCGCCAGCAGCTGGCTAGCGGGAGACAACCGGCGGCAGTTCTTC.

The CDR3 DNA reads as TGTGCCAGCAGTGCCCAGCGGAACACCGGGGAGCTGTTTTTT. This encodes CASSAQRNTGELFF. This chain links TRBV2 with TRBJ2-2; D is unclear. Deletions cut 4 bases from V and 1 base from J, with 7 bases between. Germline CDR1 is SNHLY and CDR2 is FYNNEI. The CDR3 has 14 amino acids.

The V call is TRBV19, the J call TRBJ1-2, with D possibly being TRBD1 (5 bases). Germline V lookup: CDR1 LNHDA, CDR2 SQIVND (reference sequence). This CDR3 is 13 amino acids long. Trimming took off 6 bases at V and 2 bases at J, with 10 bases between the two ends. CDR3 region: CASRSGTNYGYTF. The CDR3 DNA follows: TGTGCCAGTAGATCCGGGACGAACTATGGCTACACCTTC.

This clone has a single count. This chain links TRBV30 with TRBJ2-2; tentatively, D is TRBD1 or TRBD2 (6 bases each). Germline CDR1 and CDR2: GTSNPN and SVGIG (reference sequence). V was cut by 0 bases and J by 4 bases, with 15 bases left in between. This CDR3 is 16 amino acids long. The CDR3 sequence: CAWSVRSGAGTGELFF. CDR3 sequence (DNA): TGTGCCTGGAGTGTAAGGTCGGGGGCGGGCACCGGGGAGCTGTTTTTT.

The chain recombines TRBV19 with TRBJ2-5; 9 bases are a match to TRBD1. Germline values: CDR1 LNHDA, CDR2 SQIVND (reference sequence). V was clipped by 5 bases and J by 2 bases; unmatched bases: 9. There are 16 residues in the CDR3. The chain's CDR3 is CASSPLTGTGQETQYF. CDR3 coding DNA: TGTGCCAGTAGTCCCTTAACCGGGACAGGGCAAGAGACCCAGTACTTC.

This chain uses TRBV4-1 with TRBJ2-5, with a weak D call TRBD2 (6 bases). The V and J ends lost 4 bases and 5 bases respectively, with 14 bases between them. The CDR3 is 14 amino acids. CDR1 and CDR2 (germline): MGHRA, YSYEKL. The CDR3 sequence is CASSRVVGGETQYF. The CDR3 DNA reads TGCGCCAGCAGCCGGGTGGTCGGAGGGGAGACCCAGTACTTC.

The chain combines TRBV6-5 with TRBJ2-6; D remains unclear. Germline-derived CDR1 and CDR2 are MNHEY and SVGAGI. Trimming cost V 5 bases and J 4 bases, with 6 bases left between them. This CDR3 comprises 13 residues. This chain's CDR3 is CASSPEGANVLTF. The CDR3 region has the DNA TGTGCCAGCAGTCCGGAGGGGGCCAACGTCCTGACTTTC.

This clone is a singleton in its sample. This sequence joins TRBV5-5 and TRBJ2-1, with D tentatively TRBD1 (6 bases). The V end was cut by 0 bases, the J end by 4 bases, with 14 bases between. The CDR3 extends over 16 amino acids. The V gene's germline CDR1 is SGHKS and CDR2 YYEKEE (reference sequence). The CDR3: CASSLAGTPTYNEQFF. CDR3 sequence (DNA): TGTGCCAGCAGCTTGGCCGGGACACCAACTTACAATGAGCAGTTCTTC. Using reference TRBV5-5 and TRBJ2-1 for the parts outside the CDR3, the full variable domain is DAGVTQSPTHLIKTRGQQVTLRCSPISGHKSVSWYQQVLGQGPQFIFQYYEKEERGRGNFPDRFSARQFPNYSSELNVNALLLGDSALYLCASSLAGTPTYNEQFFGPGTRLTVL.